The 27 T cell receptor beta chains in this list originate from one sample, sequenced in a study of T cell responses to AZD1222 COVID-19 vaccine. Method: immunoSEQ multiplex PCR; TCRdb's copy keeps in-frame clones and lacks some. Among 150,000 to 200,000 clones listed, 70% to 90% were seen once. The source material was peripheral blood, sampled 28 days after the second AZD1222 dose. These receptors all stem from an adult who received the AZD1222 COVID-19 vaccine.

The V and J genes are TRBV5-6 and TRBJ1-6; no reliable D call. V was pared by 4 bases and J by 7 bases, with 15 bases between. This CDR3 spans 15 amino acids. Per germline, CDR1 SGHDT and CDR2 YYEEEE. The CDR3 protein is CASSRLGGGNSPLHF. CDR3 sequence (DNA): TGTGCCAGCAGCCGACTGGGCGGAGGCAATTCACCCCTCCACTTT.

Here the CDR3 DNA reads TGTGCCAGCAGCTTATCCGGGACGACTAATGAAAAACTGTTTTTT. Protein sequence: CASSLSGTTNEKLFF. The rearrangement joins TRBV11-2 to TRBJ1-4; possible D gene TRBD1, 5 bases. The V gene lost 2 bases and the J gene lost 2 bases, with 9 bases spanning the gap. The CDR3 is 15 amino acids. CDR1 is SGHAT, CDR2 FQNNGV, per germline.

This chain joins TRBV24-1 and TRBJ2-2, with unresolved D. The CDR3 runs 11 residues. V lost 9 bases, J lost 1 base, and 2 bases lay in between. CDR1 is KGHDR, CDR2 SFDVKD, per germline. CDR3 nucleotide sequence: TGTGCCACCGAGAACACCGGGGAGCTGTTTTTT. Amino acids: CATENTGELFF.

This CDR3 reads CASSPGGGSDYEQYF. The CDR3 DNA reads as TGTGCCAGTAGTCCGGGGGGAGGGTCTGACTACGAGCAGTACTTC. The J gene is TRBJ2-7, the V gene TRBV19; 7 bases are shared with TRBD2. CDR1 and CDR2 (germline): LNHDA, SQIVND (reference sequence). V gave up 5 bases and J gave up 3 bases; unmatched junction bases: 10. This CDR3 contains 15 residues.

V gene TRBV29-1 combines with J gene TRBJ1-1; D not resolved. The CDR3 length is 11 residues. V was clipped by 3 bases and J by 5 bases, with 7 bases between them. CDR1 is SQVTM and CDR2 is ANQGSEA in the germline V gene. CDR3 region: CSVDRQTEAFF. In nucleotides, the CDR3 is TGCAGCGTTGACCGGCAGACTGAAGCTTTCTTT.

The DNA of the CDR3 is TGTGCCTGGAGAGGAAAGACTGCGGTAGGCGGGGAGCTGTTTTTT. The encoded protein is CAWRGKTAVGGELFF. The chain links TRBV30 to TRBJ2-2; D is unresolved. Trimming left V 3 bases short and J 7 bases short, with 18 bases between. CDR3 length: 15 amino acids. Germline lookup yields CDR1 GTSNPN and CDR2 SVGIG (reference sequence).

This clone came up a few times. V and J are TRBV12-3 or TRBV12-4 and TRBJ1-5; D call uncertain. The CDR3 sequence is 11 residues long. Trimming took 6 bases from V and 7 from J, leaving 7 bases between them. The CDR3 protein is CASSHSQPQHF. Written as DNA, the CDR3 is TGTGCCAGCAGCCATAGCCAGCCCCAGCATTTT.

This clone was seen once. The gene calls are TRBV30 and TRBJ1-5; D is ambiguous. Trimming took off 2 bases at V and 0 bases at J, with 8 bases between the two ends. This CDR3 is built from 14 residues. In germline, CDR1 is GTSNPN, CDR2 SVGIG (reference sequence). CDR3: CAWSRRNSNQPQHF. The CDR3 DNA is TGTGCCTGGAGTAGGCGAAATAGCAATCAGCCCCAGCATTTT. Based on the CDR3 plus reference TRBV30 and TRBJ1-5, the full variable domain is SQTIHQWPATLVQPVGSPLSLECTVEGTSNPNLYWYRQAAGRGLQLLFYSVGIGQISSEVPQNLSASRPQDRQFILSSKKLLLSDSGFYLCAWSRRNSNQPQHFGDGTRLSIL.

V is TRBV3-1 (or the pseudogene TRBV3-2) and J is TRBJ2-7; weak D call: TRBD1 (6 bases). CDR1 LGHDT and CDR2 YNNKEL come from the germline V gene (reference sequence). There are 16 residues in the CDR3. V was pared by 7 bases and J by 2 bases, with 21 bases between. The chain's CDR3 is CASIGRPKWGPYEQYF. CDR3 in DNA: TGTGCCAGCATAGGCAGGCCCAAATGGGGGCCCTACGAGCAGTACTTC.

This chain joins TRBV19 and TRBJ1-4; 10 bases line up with TRBD1. The CDR3 consists of 14 residues. The V and J ends lost 6 bases and 8 bases, in that order; junction bases with no gene match: 6. CDR1 is LNHDA and CDR2 is SQIVND in the germline V gene (reference sequence). CDR3 loop: CASRRQGAGEKLFF. CDR3 nucleotide sequence: TGTGCCAGTAGGAGACAGGGGGCAGGAGAAAAACTGTTTTTT.

Only one count was recorded for this clone. The V gene is TRBV10-3, the J gene TRBJ1-3; 7 bases are shared with TRBD1. The CDR3 runs to 18 residues. Looked up from germline, CDR1 is ENHRY and CDR2 is SYGVKD. Trimming cost V 2 bases and J 2 bases; bases outside gene matches: 12. CDR3 DNA sequence: TGTGCCATCAGTGAGCTAAATCCCCGGGACAGTGCTGGAAACACCATATATTTT. This translates into CAISELNPRDSAGNTIYF.

The V call is TRBV4-1, the J call TRBJ2-2; D may be TRBD1 (6 bases). The ends were cut back, 6 bases at V and 5 bases at J, with 16 bases in the middle. Germline assignment: CDR1 MGHRA and CDR2 YSYEKL. The CDR3 consists of 15 residues. CDR3 bases: TGCGCCAGCAGTGTGGTAGGGGGAAGAACCGGGGAGCTGTTTTTT. Protein: CASSVVGGRTGELFF.

The genes are TRBV7-2 and TRBJ1-1; D not certain. CDR1 SGHTA and CDR2 FQGNSA come from the germline V gene. Trimming removed 1 base at V and 0 bases at J, with 9 bases between. The CDR3 sequence is 15 residues long. The CDR3 protein is CASSLGRSVNTEAFF. CDR3 in DNA: TGTGCCAGCAGCTTAGGTCGGTCAGTGAACACTGAAGCTTTCTTT.

This chain connects TRBV11-2 to TRBJ1-5; a weak D match, TRBD1 (5 bases). Germline CDR1 and CDR2: SGHAT and FQNNGV. V was pared by 5 bases and J by 1 base, with 12 bases between. The CDR3 contains 15 residues. DNA of the CDR3: TGTGCCAGCAGCACGACGTCAGGGAGCAATCAGCCCCAGCATTTT. As protein: CASSTTSGSNQPQHF. Together with reference TRBV11-2 and TRBJ1-5, the CDR3 gives the full variable domain: EAGVAQSPRYKIIEKRQSVAFWCNPISGHATLYWYQQILGQGPKLLIQFQNNGVVDDSQLPKDRFSAERLKGVDSTLKIQPAKLEDSAVYLCASSTTSGSNQPQHFGDGTRLSIL.

V and J are TRBV5-6 and TRBJ1-2; no clear D gene. Trimming took off 1 base at V and 4 bases at J, with 5 bases between the two ends. The CDR3 spans 12 residues. CDR1 and CDR2 from the germline V gene are SGHDT and YYEEEE. Here the CDR3 DNA reads TGTGCCAGCAGCTTGAGTACCTATGGCTACACCTTC. Translated, it gives CASSLSTYGYTF. The full variable domain, with the rest looked up from reference TRBV5-6 and TRBJ1-2, is DAGVTQSPTHLIKTRGQQVTLRCSPKSGHDTVSWYQQALGQGPQFIFQYYEEEERQRGNFPDRFSGHQFPNYSSELNVNALLLGDSALYLCASSLSTYGYTFGSGTRLTVV.

The chain combines TRBV24-1 with TRBJ1-5; D is possibly TRBD1 (5 bases). Germline V lookup: CDR1 KGHDR, CDR2 SFDVKD. V was shortened by 6 bases and J by 6 bases, with 11 bases between the two germline ends. The CDR3 is 13 residues long. The CDR3 region has the DNA TGTGCCACCAGTCTCGGGGGGAGTCAGCCCCAGCATTTT. Its translation: CATSLGGSQPQHF.

This chain joins TRBV30 and TRBJ1-1; D unclear. The CDR3 length is 12 residues. V dropped 2 bases and J dropped 3 bases, with 7 bases sitting between them. Germline assignment: CDR1 GTSNPN and CDR2 SVGIG (reference sequence). The chain's CDR3 is CAWSLQYTEAFF. In nucleotides, the CDR3 is TGTGCCTGGAGTCTACAGTACACTGAAGCTTTCTTT.

The chain carries TRBV29-1 and TRBJ1-1, with D unclear. V was shortened by 6 bases and J by 5 bases, with 13 bases between the two germline ends. The germline V gene encodes CDR1 SQVTM and CDR2 ANQGSEA. This CDR3 has 12 residues. CDR3 in DNA: TGCAGCGTCCTCAACGGGGAAACTGAAGCTTTCTTT. Translated: CSVLNGETEAFF.

V is TRBV6-1 and J is TRBJ2-5; D is possibly TRBD2 (6 bases). The CDR3 runs to 14 residues. In germline, CDR1 is MNHNS, CDR2 SASEGT. V gave up 2 bases and J gave up 6 bases, with 13 bases separating them. This CDR3 reads CASSESGGFQTQYF. CDR3 DNA sequence: TGTGCCAGCAGTGAATCAGGAGGGTTTCAGACCCAGTACTTC.

The chain recombines TRBV2 with TRBJ2-2, with 8 bases fitting TRBD1. This CDR3 has 13 amino acids. CDR1 and CDR2 (germline): SNHLY, FYNNEI. With 8 bases clipped from V and 4 bases from J, the junction kept 3 bases outside the gene matches. CDR3 loop: CASGQGFTGELFF. CDR3 bases: TGTGCCAGCGGACAGGGTTTCACCGGGGAGCTGTTTTTT.

The J gene is TRBJ2-6, the V gene TRBV7-6, with D uncertain. Trimming pared 3 bases from V and 0 bases from J, leaving 12 bases between. Germline V gene lookup returns CDR1 SGHVS and CDR2 FNYEAQ. The CDR3 is 17 residues long. In DNA, the CDR3 is TGTGCCAGCAGCTTGAGGTTTTCAAGCTCTGGGGCCAACGTCCTGACTTTC. It codes for CASSLRFSSSGANVLTF.

Only one count was recorded for this clone. This chain uses TRBV7-9 with TRBJ2-5; the D is unclear. V gave up 7 bases and J gave up 5 bases, with 8 bases separating them. Per the germline V gene, CDR1 is SEHNR and CDR2 is FQNEAQ (reference sequence). This CDR3 is built from 11 residues. CDR3 nucleotide sequence: TGTGCCAGCACCCGGAGTGAGACCCAGTACTTC. This gives the protein CASTRSETQYF.

This sequence joins TRBV7-3 and TRBJ1-1; no clear D. V was cut by 3 bases and J by 3 bases, with 8 bases left in between. Germline V gene data show CDR1 as SGHTA and CDR2 as FQGTGA. This CDR3 spans 13 amino acids. Here the CDR3 DNA reads TGTGCCAGCAGCTTTTTAGTCTACACTGAAGCTTTCTTT. Translating it yields CASSFLVYTEAFF.

This clone was seen only a few times. This chain connects TRBV6-1 to TRBJ2-3; TRBD2 might be the D (6 bases). Between the trimmed V and J ends, which lost 0 bases and 0 bases, there was a span of 10 bases. CDR1 is MNHNS, CDR2 SASEGT, per germline. The CDR3 runs 16 residues. CDR3 residues: CASSEAPGGSTDTQYF. The DNA for the CDR3 is TGTGCCAGCAGTGAAGCGCCCGGGGGAAGCACAGATACGCAGTATTTT.

The chain links TRBV6-1 to TRBJ2-3, with TRBD2 as a possible D gene (7 bases). Germline V gene sequence: CDR1 MNHNS, CDR2 SASEGT. V was clipped by 3 bases and J by 3 bases, with 13 bases between them. This CDR3 region has 15 residues. This CDR3 is CASSDIRGATDTQYF. CDR3 DNA sequence: TGTGCCAGCAGTGATATCCGGGGGGCAACAGATACGCAGTATTTT.

This sequence joins TRBV5-5 and TRBJ1-3; TRBD1 aligns across 7 bases. CDR3 length: 14 amino acids. CDR1 is SGHKS and CDR2 is YYEKEE in the germline V gene (reference sequence). J was trimmed by 4 bases and V by 3 bases; bases with no gene match: 4. CDR3 sequence: CASSSTGAGNTIYF. The CDR3 DNA reads TGTGCCAGCAGCTCAACAGGGGCCGGAAACACCATATATTTT.

This clone was counted between two and nine times. The chain has TRBV5-1 and TRBJ2-2; the D is unclear. Germline V gives CDR1 SGHRS, CDR2 YFSETQ. V lost 0 bases and J lost 8, with 8 bases in between. This CDR3 has 13 residues. The CDR3 DNA sequence: TGCGCCAGCAGCTTGGACGGTCCTGGGGAGCTGTTTTTT. Its protein is CASSLDGPGELFF.